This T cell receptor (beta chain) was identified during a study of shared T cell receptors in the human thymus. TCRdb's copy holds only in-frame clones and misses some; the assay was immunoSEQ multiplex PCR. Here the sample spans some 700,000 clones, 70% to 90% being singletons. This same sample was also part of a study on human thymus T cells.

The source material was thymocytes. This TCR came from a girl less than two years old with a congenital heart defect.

This CDR3 reads CASSQEGDNAGQASNQPQHF. In DNA form, the CDR3 reads TGCGCCAGCAGCCAAGAAGGGGACAATGCGGGACAGGCTAGCAATCAGCCCCAGCATTTT. The gene calls are TRBV4-1 and TRBJ1-5; 8 bases are a match to TRBD1. Germline V gene data show CDR1 as MGHRA and CDR2 as YSYEKL. The CDR3 totals 20 residues. With 0 bases clipped from V and 0 bases from J, the junction kept 13 bases outside the gene matches.